The next 29 T cell receptor beta chains were all read from a single sample in a study of T cell repertoires in cytomegalovirus infection (dated by TCRdb to the late 2010s). TCRdb shows the sequencer as Illumina HiSeq 1500. TCRdb reprocessed the public reads (quality trimming at Q25 with fastp, clone calling with MiXCR) and kept in-frame beta chains. Here each entry gathers all rows of one CDR3 protein and keeps the most common genes and DNA. This sample has approximately 500,000 distinct CDR3 sequences in its table, and approximately 10% of those were observed once. The top ten constitute more than 8.5% of the sample. Sequenced input: PBMCs. The receptor source for this set is a human donor in good health (CMV status not recorded). Some clones in this sample may be carry-over from other donors' samples.

This rearrangement joins TRBV28 to TRBJ1-6; D might be TRBD1 (6 bases). This CDR3 comprises 17 residues. Germline V gene data show CDR1 as MDHEN and CDR2 as SYDVKM. Between the trimmed V and J ends, which lost 6 bases and 0 bases, there was a span of 15 bases. The CDR3 region has the DNA TGTGCCAGCAGCCTTACCAGGGGACGCTCCTATAATTCACCCCTCCACTTT. Its protein is CASSLTRGRSYNSPLHF. The full variable domain, with the rest looked up from reference TRBV28 and TRBJ1-6, is DVKVTQSSRYLVKRTGEKVFLECVQDMDHENMFWYRQDPGLGLRLIYFSYDVKMKEKGDIPEGYSVSREKKERFSLILESASTNQTSMYLCASSLTRGRSYNSPLHFGNGTRLTVT.

This clonotype was counted at least ten times. The chain combines TRBV12-5 with TRBJ1-1; D is perhaps TRBD1 (6 bases). Germline assignment: CDR1 LGHNT and CDR2 FRNRAP. V dropped 0 bases and J dropped 3 bases, with 14 bases sitting between them. The CDR3 has 16 residues. CDR3 amino acids: CASGLVQGTGYTEAFF. The CDR3 coding sequence is TGTGCTAGTGGTTTGGTACAGGGAACAGGTTACACTGAAGCTTTCTTT.

This sequence joins TRBV20-1 and TRBJ1-5; unclear D gene. The CDR3 has 13 residues. V lost 4 bases to trimming and J lost 0 bases, with 7 bases between them. Germline CDR1 and CDR2: DFQATT and SNEGSKA (reference sequence). The CDR3 DNA sequence: TGCAGTGCTACAGACTATAGCAATCAGCCCCAGCATTTT. Its translation is CSATDYSNQPQHF.

This clonotype showed up many times. J is TRBJ1-1 and V is TRBV27; possible D gene TRBD1, 5 bases. This CDR3 is 14 amino acids long. The V gene's germline CDR1 is MNHEY and CDR2 SMNVEV (reference sequence). Trimming pared 3 bases from V and 5 bases from J, leaving 13 bases between. The CDR3 here is CASSFGGVGTEAFF. The CDR3 region has the DNA TGTGCCAGCAGTTTCGGGGGGGTCGGGACTGAAGCTTTCTTT.

This clonotype was seen ten or more times. The chain couples TRBV19 to TRBJ1-5; D is unresolved. Germline lookup yields CDR1 LNHDA and CDR2 SQIVND (reference sequence). V lost 3 bases, J lost 3 bases, and 12 bases lay in between. CDR3 length: 15 amino acids. The DNA of the CDR3 is TGTGCCAGTAGTATCGGACGAGACCTCAATCAGCCCCAGCATTTT. It yields the protein CASSIGRDLNQPQHF.

This chain joins TRBV29-1 and TRBJ2-2; 8 positions agree with TRBD1. Germline V gives CDR1 SQVTM, CDR2 ANQGSEA. The trim removed 3 bases at V and 4 bases at J, leaving 10 bases unmatched. The CDR3 runs to 16 residues. The CDR3 protein is CSVDGMDRESTGELFF. DNA for the CDR3: TGCAGCGTTGATGGGATGGACAGGGAAAGCACCGGGGAGCTGTTTTTT.

This clonotype was counted at least ten times. The CDR3 DNA reads as TGTGCCAGCAGGAGAAGCGGGAGCTACGAGCAGTACTTC. Translating gives CASRRSGSYEQYF. The V and J genes are TRBV2 and TRBJ2-7; the match to TRBD2 covers 8 bases. The CDR3 is made up of 13 amino acids. Losses at the gene ends were 6 bases for V and 3 bases for J; bases not matched to a gene: 4. Germline CDR1 is SNHLY and CDR2 is FYNNEI.

This clonotype was counted a few times. The rearrangement links TRBV12-3 or TRBV12-4 to TRBJ2-7; D uncertain. The CDR3 sequence is 14 residues long. Trimming left V 2 bases short and J 5 bases short, with 13 bases between. CDR3 region: CASSLLGQRDEQYF. The DNA for the CDR3 is TGTGCCAGCAGTTTACTTGGGCAGAGAGACGAGCAGTACTTC.

This clonotype was found a few times. As DNA, the CDR3 is TGTGCCAGCAGTGATAATAGGCTCTTTTCCGAGCAGTACTTC. This gives the protein CASSDNRLFSEQYF. The chain combines TRBV2 with TRBJ2-7; D remains ambiguous. The CDR3 spans 14 residues. Germline V CDR1 and CDR2: SNHLY, FYNNEI. V was clipped by 3 bases and J by 6 bases, with 15 bases between them.

In this sample, this clonotype turned up many times. V usage is TRBV6-1 and J usage is TRBJ1-5, with D maybe TRBD1 (5 bases). V lost 6 bases to trimming and J lost 1 base, with 10 bases between them. The CDR3 sequence is 14 residues long. Germline values: CDR1 MNHNS, CDR2 SASEGT. CDR3 loop: CASSKRDSNQPQHF. The CDR3 coding sequence is TGTGCCAGCAGCAAAAGGGACAGCAATCAGCCCCAGCATTTT.

This clonotype was found many times. This chain connects TRBV12-3 or TRBV12-4 to TRBJ2-5, with TRBD2 matching 9 bases. The CDR3 spans 15 residues. After removal of 1 base from V and 7 bases from J, the junction contained 7 bases not matched to a gene. Here the CDR3 DNA reads TGTGCCAGCAGTTTAGTCACCGGGACTAGCAGGACCCAGTACTTC. Protein product: CASSLVTGTSRTQYF.

This clonotype was recorded many times. The chain uses TRBV7-3 and TRBJ2-6; D could derive from TRBD1 or TRBD2 (5 bases each). The germline CDR1 and CDR2 sequences are SGHTA and FQGTGA. CDR3 size: 18 residues. Trimming shortened V by 5 bases and J by 1 base, and 18 bases separated the two germline ends. The CDR3 bases are TGTGCCAGCAGCCCGCTACCGGGACCTTTGTCTGGGGCCAACGTCCTGACTTTC. Residues: CASSPLPGPLSGANVLTF.

This clonotype was picked up many times. The chain employs TRBV7-2 and TRBJ2-7; unclear D gene. This CDR3 contains 11 residues. The germline V gene encodes CDR1 SGHTA and CDR2 FQGNSA. V lost 6 bases, J lost 2 bases, and 5 bases lay in between. The CDR3 sequence is CASSWAYEQYF. In nucleotides, the CDR3 is TGTGCCAGCAGTTGGGCCTACGAGCAGTACTTC.

This clonotype was recorded many times. V and J are TRBV5-4 and TRBJ1-1; D unresolved. Per germline, CDR1 SGHNT and CDR2 YYREEE (reference sequence). This CDR3 has 14 residues. Trimming shortened V by 1 base and J by 0 bases, and 7 bases separated the two germline ends. The DNA for the CDR3 is TGTGCCAGCAGCTTGACAGACATGAACACTGAAGCTTTCTTT. Its translation is CASSLTDMNTEAFF.

The V and J genes are TRBV20-1 and TRBJ1-2; possible D gene TRBD1, 6 bases. CDR3 length equals 15 residues. The V end lost 3 bases, the J end lost 8 bases, and 22 bases lay between the germline ends. Germline lookup yields CDR1 DFQATT and CDR2 SNEGSKA (reference sequence). CDR3 bases: TGCAGTGCTAGTTTCCAAGGAGAGGGGGATAGCGGCTACACCTTC. Its protein product is CSASFQGEGDSGYTF.

A word on this clonotype: The junction does not match germline at one end; this may be a read error. The chain recombines TRBV12-5 with TRBJ2-7; 7 nucleotides match TRBD1. The CDR3 is 16 amino acids. Germline V CDR1 and CDR2: LGHNT, FRNRAP. The CDR3 DNA sequence: TGTGCTAGAGGTTTGGCCCCGGGACAGCGAATCTACGAGCAGTACTTC. It is translated as CARGLAPGQRIYEQYF.

This clonotype appeared many times. V and J are TRBV6-1 and TRBJ1-5; 11 bases line up with TRBD1. V was clipped by 6 bases and J by 5 bases; unmatched bases: 15. The CDR3 runs to 18 residues. Germline values: CDR1 MNHNS, CDR2 SASEGT. The DNA for the CDR3 is TGTGCCAGCAGATGGGACAGGGGGACGAATCGGGGGGATCAGCCCCAGCATTTT. It is translated as CASRWDRGTNRGDQPQHF.

The chain employs TRBV2 and TRBJ1-1; TRBD1 is a possible D gene (6 bases). V was shortened by 7 bases and J by 4 bases, with 13 bases between the two germline ends. The germline gives CDR1 SNHLY, CDR2 FYNNEI. This CDR3 is 13 amino acids long. CDR3 in amino acids: CASILGGLTEAFF. The CDR3 bases are TGTGCCAGCATCCTAGGGGGGCTCACTGAAGCTTTCTTT.

This clonotype has at least ten counts. The CDR3 coding sequence is TGTGCCAGCAGCTTAGTGAGAGGGGATCGATCACCCCTCCACTTT. Translated: CASSLVRGDRSPLHF. The V and J genes are TRBV7-2 and TRBJ1-6; perhaps TRBD1 as D (5 bases). The CDR3 has 15 amino acids. V gave up 1 base and J gave up 10 bases, with 14 bases separating them. CDR1 is SGHTA and CDR2 is FQGNSA in the germline V gene.

This chain connects TRBV6-1 to TRBJ1-1, with 10 nucleotides matching TRBD1. Per the germline V gene, CDR1 is MNHNS and CDR2 is SASEGT. The CDR3 is 14 amino acids. Unmatched junction bases numbered 4, after V lost 4 bases and J lost 5 bases. This CDR3 reads CASSGQGARTEAFF. The CDR3 nucleotides read TGTGCCAGCAGTGGACAGGGGGCGCGAACTGAAGCTTTCTTT.

This clonotype has ten or more counts. The rearrangement uses TRBV12-3 or TRBV12-4 and TRBJ1-1, with no clear D. The CDR3 consists of 14 residues. Trimming cost V 3 bases and J 3 bases, with 11 bases left between them. DNA of the CDR3: TGTGCCAGCAGTTTCCGACTCCGTGACACTGAAGCTTTCTTT. Protein sequence: CASSFRLRDTEAFF.

The V gene is TRBV3-1, the J gene TRBJ2-4; D is tentatively TRBD1 or TRBD2 (6 bases each). Germline CDR1 is LGHDT and CDR2 is YNNKEL (reference sequence). CDR3 length: 15 residues. V was pared by 1 base and J by 2 bases, with 9 bases between. The CDR3 nucleotides read TGTGCCAGCAGCCAAGGGGGGGCATCCAAAAACATTCAGTACTTC. This encodes CASSQGGASKNIQYF.

This clonotype showed up many times. This chain uses TRBV7-2 with TRBJ2-1, with D perhaps being TRBD1 or TRBD2 (5 bases each). Germline values: CDR1 SGHTA, CDR2 FQGNSA. This CDR3 region has 13 residues. Trimming took 4 bases from V and 10 from J, leaving 14 bases between them. CDR3 sequence reads: CASSWGRNGEQFF. DNA for the CDR3: TGTGCCAGCAGCTGGGGACGGAACGGGGAGCAGTTCTTC.

This clonotype was detected ten times or more. The chain employs TRBV27 and TRBJ1-3; D gene uncertain. CDR1 and CDR2 from the germline V gene are MNHEY and SMNVEV (reference sequence). There are 15 residues in the CDR3. With 3 bases removed from V and 0 bases from J, the gap between germline ends came to 9 bases. The DNA for the CDR3 is TGTGCCAGCAGTTTGGACGGAAGCTCTGGAAACACCATATATTTT. Its translation is CASSLDGSSGNTIYF.

At least ten counts were recorded for this clonotype. The V and J genes are TRBV6-5 and TRBJ2-1; 7 bases are a match to TRBD2. Germline loops: CDR1 MNHEY, CDR2 SVGAGI. CDR3 length: 15 residues. V shed 2 bases, J shed 7 bases, and the junction held 8 bases outside the gene matches. CDR3 coding DNA: TGTGCCAGCAGTTACCCGGGACTGGGGGGGAATGAGCAGTTCTTC. This translates into CASSYPGLGGNEQFF.

The table lists this clonotype with many counts. The rearrangement uses TRBV14 and TRBJ2-5; 12 bases agree with TRBD2. There are 15 residues in the CDR3. V lost 2 bases to trimming and J lost 4 bases; unmatched junction nucleotides: 2. CDR1 SGHDN and CDR2 FVKESK come from the germline V gene. CDR3 DNA: TGTGCCAGCAGCCAAAAACTAGCGGGAGGAGAGACCCAGTACTTC. It encodes CASSQKLAGGETQYF.

In its sample, this clonotype was seen many times. The chain has TRBV7-2 and TRBJ2-1; perhaps TRBD2 as D (7 bases). V dropped 6 bases and J dropped 5 bases, with 23 bases sitting between them. Germline V CDR1 and CDR2: SGHTA, FQGNSA. The CDR3 totals 17 residues. CDR3 sequence reads: CASSLRGTGGPHNEQFF. The CDR3 DNA sequence: TGTGCCAGCAGTCTGCGGGGTACGGGGGGCCCCCACAATGAGCAGTTCTTC.

Concerning this clonotype itself: This may be a read error, as it is one base from a much larger clone. It is likely a read error, because the conserved phenylalanine at the end of the CDR3 is missing. The rearrangement links TRBV12-3 or TRBV12-4 to TRBJ2-4, with a tentative D call TRBD1 (5 bases). V lost 5 bases and J lost 1, with 12 bases in between. This CDR3 has 15 residues. The DNA for the CDR3 is TGTGCCAGCAGTCTTACACAGGTGGCCAAAAACATTCAGTACTAC. Protein product: CASSLTQVAKNIQYY.

This clonotype was counted a few times. This rearrangement joins TRBV20-1 to TRBJ2-7; 8 positions agree with TRBD1. The CDR3 covers 15 residues. The V and J ends lost 0 bases and 4 bases, in that order; junction bases with no gene match: 8. Germline V gene data show CDR1 as DFQATT and CDR2 as SNEGSKA (reference sequence). The CDR3 spells CSARDEGRGLYEQYF. The CDR3 region has the DNA TGCAGTGCTAGAGATGAGGGCAGGGGGCTGTACGAGCAGTACTTC.